The entry that follows covers one T cell receptor beta chain sequence. As yet, its antigen is unknown. CD45RO-negative CD8 cells positively selected for CCR7 made up the naive population, which excluded terminally differentiated effector memory CD45RA+ cells. The V end lost 7 bases, the J end lost 2 bases, and 16 bases lay between the germline ends. The CDR3 runs 16 residues. Germline V CDR1 and CDR2: SGHRS, YFSETQ. Each subset's genomic DNA was split evenly across several immunoSEQ plates. Authors' analysis steps: ImmunoSEQ yielded junction-only sequences lacking quality scores, so filtering differed. TCRdb's copy holds only in-frame clones and misses some; the assay was immunoSEQ multiplex PCR. The D gene and trimming were derived from the DNA, and the V and J assignments and clone size from that table. The table has about 2 million clones, 85% to 95% seen once. The data are from a study of shared clonotypes between healthy human individuals. Study-wide results and limits: Non-shared clonotypes showed lower generation probabilities than clonotypes common to all four donors. Larger richness was generally estimated for naive than memory subsets.

The clonotype was recovered from a man between 18 and 35 years old in good health. The rearrangement links TRBV5-1 to TRBJ2-6; D ambiguous. The sample was naive CD8+ T cells sorted from blood. The DNA of the CDR3 is TGCGCCAGCTATGACTCAGCGTCTACTGGGGCCAACGTCCTGACTTTC. Protein sequence: CASYDSASTGANVLTF.